This T cell receptor beta chain stems from a study of CD8+CD57+ T cells in acquired aplastic anemia (dated 2018 in TCRdb). With regard to the full study: On average, sorted CD4+ and CD8+ cells yielded 3.2 ug of extracted DNA, with a range of about 0.17 to 27.4 ug. CD8+CD57+ expansion was defined as a frequency above the mean frequency observed in healthy subjects. What the work shows at the level of the full study, not this receptor alone: Approximately 27 CD8+ CDR3 sequences were found in both patients and controls but appeared to be highly expressed in patients and within the immunodominant clones of the patients. Patients and healthy controls showed no significant difference in CD8+ Simpson's diversity (P=0.060).

Notes on this clonotype: The antigen it recognizes is unknown. Within one base of it there is no much larger clone, and no base qualities were kept.

CDR1 SEHNR and CDR2 FQNEAQ were looked up in the germline V gene (reference sequence). The CDR3 starts with the cysteine, ends with the phenylalanine, and has 14 residues. Just CDR3 DNA is preserved here, 42 bases in frame from base 1. V is shortened by 4 bases, J by 2 bases, and the region joining them spans 11 bases. Profiling of TCR beta VDJ combinations and CDR3 sequences used genomic DNA as the template. An Illumina HiSeq 2000 was the platform used for TCR repertoire sequencing. In the original analysis: TRBV/TRBJ rearrangement plots, CDR3 size and DJ length profiles, and Simpson's diversity index were used to assess repertoires. Whichever DNA sequence was most abundant in the deep sequencing data was defined as the immunodominant clone. CDR3 amino acid sequences were screened for sharing across subjects and were compared with published repertoires and the VDJdb database. Starting from the raw public reads, TCRdb applied fastp trimming at Q25, assembled clones with MiXCR and retained in-frame beta chains. Identical CDR3 proteins give one entry, which carries the most common genes and DNA. What appears here as the V and J calls and clone size reflects TCRdb's work, not the paper's. For this sample the table gives roughly 290,000 distinct CDR3 sequences, of which under 60% were detected only once. The ten largest clones add up to around 1.2% of the sample.

Patients chosen for sequencing had shown expansion of CD8+CD57+ cells by flow cytometry. Severe acquired aplastic anemia was diagnosed in all patients according to International Study of Aplastic Anemia and Agranulocytosis and Camitta criteria. Patients had received no therapy at the time of blood sampling. In this study, sorted CD4+ and CD8+ T cells from the blood of healthy subjects and of severe aplastic anemia patients had their TCR repertoires deep-sequenced. In the USA, patient enrollment took place under clinicaltrials.gov protocols 00001620, 01623167, 00001397, 00071045, 00081523 and 00961064. Ficoll-Paque density gradient centrifugation was used to isolate peripheral blood mononuclear cells. Before DNA extraction, CD4+ and CD8+ T cells were sorted by FACS or by magnetic beads.

This sequence was found in a human donor with aplastic anemia. This receptor chain uses TRBV7-9 and TRBJ2-5; the D segment could be TRBD2, given 5 matching bases. The specimen was sorted CD4+, CD8+, or CD8+CD57+ T cells (not recorded which) from PBMCs. The sequence in DNA is TGTGCCAGCAGCTCCCTGTCGGGGCAAGAGACCCAGTACTTC. The resulting protein is CASSSLSGQETQYF.